This T cell receptor (beta chain) is drawn from a study of T cells in Graves' hyperthyroidism and ophthalmopathy. TCR beta CDR3 region amplification was performed from RNA transcripts. The HTBI primer set was used in a first-round RT-PCR of the TCR CDR3. TCRdb reanalysed the multiplex PCR reads using MiXCR and keeps one entry per CDR3 protein. The profile shows about 500,000 distinct CDR3 sequences, 16% of them singletons. The CDR3 has 17 amino acids. CDR1 and CDR2 (germline): MGHRA, YSYEKL. V gave up 0 bases and J gave up 0 bases; unmatched junction bases: 4. This sequence joins TRBV4-1 and TRBJ2-1; 8 bases line up with TRBD2. This receptor was identified in a woman aged 18-29 years with Graves' hyperthyroidism. Sequencing input: blood. CDR3 DNA: TGCGCCAGCAGCCAAGAGAGGAGCGGGAGCTCCTACAATGAGCAGTTCTTC. Protein product: CASSQERSGSSYNEQFF.